These 22 T cell receptor beta chains originate from one sample sequenced in a study of blood T cell repertoires in COVID-19. Method: immunoSEQ multiplex PCR; TCRdb's copy keeps in-frame clones and lacks some. This sample has 110,000 to 150,000 clones, with about 80% found just once. Sample: peripheral blood. These receptors were collected from a man in his 60s with acute or convalescent COVID-19.

This chain uses TRBV19 with TRBJ2-7, with 13 bases that match TRBD2. This CDR3 comprises 18 residues. CDR1 is LNHDA, CDR2 SQIVND, per germline (reference sequence). Trimming at V came to 5 bases and at J to 0 bases, leaving 10 bases not matched to a gene. The CDR3 nucleotides are TGTGCCAGTAGTCTATCCGGGACTAGCGGGACTAGCTCCTACGAGCAGTACTTC. Protein sequence: CASSLSGTSGTSSYEQYF.

The gene calls are TRBV29-1 and TRBJ1-1; TRBD1 matches 7 bases. The germline gives CDR1 SQVTM, CDR2 ANQGSEA. The ends lost 8 bases at V and 0 bases at J; junction bases unmatched: 6. CDR3 size: 13 residues. The CDR3 DNA sequence: TGCAGCATATACAGGGGCCTGAACACTGAAGCTTTCTTT. Protein sequence: CSIYRGLNTEAFF.

J is TRBJ2-3 and V is TRBV4-3; TRBD2 aligns across 11 bases. Germline values: CDR1 LGHNA, CDR2 YSLEER. The ends lost 1 base at V and 6 bases at J; junction bases unmatched: 3. The CDR3 runs to 15 residues. CDR3 amino acids: CASSQVIAGGDTQYF. The CDR3 coding sequence is TGCGCCAGCAGCCAAGTTATAGCGGGGGGGGATACGCAGTATTTT.

The rearrangement joins TRBV2 to TRBJ2-1; TRBD2 matches 9 bases. CDR1 and CDR2 (germline): SNHLY, FYNNEI. CDR3 size: 15 residues. V dropped 5 bases and J dropped 3; count of bases not matched to a gene: 5. The CDR3 reads CASSPLAGVYNEQFF. The CDR3 DNA reads as TGTGCCAGCAGTCCACTAGCGGGCGTCTACAATGAGCAGTTCTTC.

This clone appeared a few times. The CDR3 loop is CASSSRGREMREQYF. The DNA for the CDR3 is TGTGCCAGCAGCTCCAGGGGGCGCGAGATGAGGGAGCAGTACTTC. This chain links TRBV7-9 with TRBJ2-7, with TRBD1 matching over 8 bases. The CDR3 contains 15 residues. Per the germline V gene, CDR1 is SEHNR and CDR2 is FQNEAQ (reference sequence). The V gene end was trimmed by 4 bases and the J gene end by 7 bases; junction bases not matched to a gene: 12. The variable domain in full, with the rest retrieved from reference TRBV7-9 and TRBJ2-7, is DTGVSQNPRHKITKRGQNVTFRCDPISEHNRLYWYRQTLGQGPEFLTYFQNEAQLEKSRLLSDRFSAERPKGSFSTLEIQRTEQGDSAMYLCASSSRGREMREQYFGPGTRLTVT.

The chain uses TRBV27 and TRBJ1-1; possible D gene TRBD1, 5 bases. Trimming left V 6 bases short and J 2 bases short, with 7 bases between. CDR3 length equals 12 residues. Germline CDR1 and CDR2: MNHEY and SMNVEV (reference sequence). CDR3: CASSQGNTEAFF. CDR3 bases: TGTGCCAGCAGCCAGGGTAACACTGAAGCTTTCTTT.

The CDR3 DNA sequence: TGTGCCAGCAGCTTTTCCAGGAACACTGAAGCTTTCTTT. Translated: CASSFSRNTEAFF. The J gene is TRBJ1-1, the V gene TRBV7-3; D uncertain. V shed 3 bases and J shed 1 base, with 6 bases lying between them. This CDR3 is 13 amino acids long. Germline V CDR1 and CDR2: SGHTA, FQGTGA.

V usage is TRBV5-4 and J usage is TRBJ2-3; 9 bases align to TRBD2. Germline V gene data show CDR1 as SGHNT and CDR2 as YYREEE (reference sequence). Losses at the gene ends were 10 bases for V and 2 bases for J; bases not matched to a gene: 11. The CDR3 runs to 15 residues. DNA of the CDR3: TGTGCCGTTTCCCTAGCGGGACTATCCACAGATACGCAGTATTTT. Its translation is CAVSLAGLSTDTQYF.

This chain links TRBV27 with TRBJ2-7; D might be TRBD2 (6 bases). Trimming took off 5 bases at V and 2 bases at J, with 16 bases between the two ends. The CDR3 is 15 residues long. CDR1 is MNHEY, CDR2 SMNVEV, per germline (reference sequence). The CDR3 protein is CASSPTPGGTYEQYF. The CDR3 DNA reads as TGTGCCAGCAGTCCGACCCCCGGAGGGACCTACGAGCAGTACTTC.

The gene calls are TRBV6-2 or TRBV6-3 and TRBJ1-1; D call uncertain. The germline V gene has CDR1 MNHEY and CDR2 SVGEGT. CDR3 length: 11 residues. With 5 bases removed from V and 7 bases from J, the gap between germline ends came to 8 bases. The CDR3 reads CASSVLYEAFF. In nucleotides, the CDR3 is TGTGCCAGCAGTGTCCTATATGAAGCTTTCTTT.

This rearrangement joins TRBV27 to TRBJ1-2; 7 nucleotides line up with TRBD1. V trimming: 5 bases; J trimming: 4 bases; junction bases outside the gene matches: 16. The CDR3 consists of 17 residues. The germline V gene encodes CDR1 MNHEY and CDR2 SMNVEV (reference sequence). In nucleotides, the CDR3 is TGTGCCAGCAGTGCTGGCGTGGAGACAGGGATTTTCTATGGCTACACCTTC. Protein sequence: CASSAGVETGIFYGYTF.

This chain connects TRBV13 to TRBJ2-3; 11 bases are a match to TRBD1. Germline V gene data show CDR1 as PRHDT and CDR2 as FYEKMQ (reference sequence). V gave up 4 bases and J gave up 6 bases; unmatched junction bases: 3. The length of the CDR3 is 14 residues. DNA of the CDR3: TGTGCCAGCAGCTGGGACAGGGGGACTGATACGCAGTATTTT. As protein: CASSWDRGTDTQYF.

This chain connects TRBV6-6 to TRBJ2-3; D is undetermined. The CDR3 is made up of 16 amino acids. Germline V gene lookup returns CDR1 MNHNY and CDR2 SVGAGI (reference sequence). Trimming stripped 2 bases from V and 0 bases from J, with 12 bases between. CDR3 loop: CASSYGTITSTDTQYF. The DNA of the CDR3 is TGTGCCAGCAGTTACGGTACTATCACTAGCACAGATACGCAGTATTTT.

The chain is built from TRBV30 and TRBJ1-3, with D possibly matching TRBD1 (5 bases). Trimming left V 7 bases short and J 4 bases short, with 17 bases between. Germline V gene lookup returns CDR1 GTSNPN and CDR2 SVGIG (reference sequence). The CDR3 runs 14 residues. Here the CDR3 reads CASQAGMLGNTIYF. The CDR3 DNA sequence: TGTGCCTCGCAGGCAGGGATGTTAGGAAACACCATATATTTT.

The chain joins TRBV5-1 to TRBJ2-5, with a tentative D call TRBD1 (6 bases). The germline gives CDR1 SGHRS, CDR2 YFSETQ. V was shortened by 0 bases and J by 8 bases, with 20 bases between the two germline ends. There are 16 residues in the CDR3. CDR3 residues: CASSLVVGTRAGTQYF. Here the CDR3 DNA reads TGCGCCAGCAGCTTGGTGGTCGGGACAAGGGCTGGCACCCAGTACTTC.

The sample holds one count of this clone. The CDR3 nucleotides are TGCAGCGTTGAAAGCCTCTCTGGGGCCAACGTCCTGACTTTC. Protein sequence: CSVESLSGANVLTF. The chain employs TRBV29-1 and TRBJ2-6; D is ambiguous. Germline V gene data show CDR1 as SQVTM and CDR2 as ANQGSEA. The CDR3 length is 14 residues. The ends were cut back, 2 bases at V and 0 bases at J, with 5 bases in the middle. Variable domain in full (rest from reference TRBV29-1 and TRBJ2-6): SAVISQKPSRDICQRGTSLTIQCQVDSQVTMMFWYRQQPGQSLTLIATANQGSEATYESGFVIDKFPISRPNLTFSTLTVSNMSPEDSSIYLCSVESLSGANVLTFGAGSRLTVL.

The chain is built from TRBV5-1 and TRBJ2-7, with 10 bases lining up with TRBD2. CDR1 and CDR2 from the germline V gene are SGHRS and YFSETQ. The CDR3 contains 15 residues. Unmatched junction bases numbered 4, after V lost 4 bases and J lost 0 bases. CDR3 sequence reads: CASSPTSGNSYEQYF. The CDR3 region has the DNA TGCGCCAGCAGCCCCACTAGCGGGAACTCCTACGAGCAGTACTTC.

Turning to this clone: This clone may be a read error of a much larger clone one base away. The chain has TRBV5-4 and TRBJ1-1, with a weak D call TRBD1 (5 bases). The CDR3 length is 13 residues. Trimming removed 4 bases from V and 0 bases from J, with 7 bases in between. Germline V gives CDR1 SGHNT, CDR2 YYREEE (reference sequence). As DNA, the CDR3 is TGTGCCAGCAGCCCGGGGGTGAACACTGAAGCTTTCTTT. It codes for CASSPGVNTEAFF.

This chain connects TRBV7-2 to TRBJ2-2; the match to TRBD2 covers 10 bases. Germline V gene sequence: CDR1 SGHTA, CDR2 FQGNSA. The CDR3 is 17 residues long. Losses at the gene ends were 5 bases for V and 6 bases for J; bases not matched to a gene: 12. The CDR3 loop is CASSAGLLAGAAGELFF. The CDR3 region has the DNA TGTGCCAGCAGCGCAGGCCTCCTAGCGGGAGCGGCCGGGGAGCTGTTTTTT.

This clone was counted between two and nine times. The chain employs TRBV14 and TRBJ2-2, with TRBD1 matching 9 bases. Germline CDR1 is SGHDN and CDR2 is FVKESK. This CDR3 comprises 16 residues. J lost 6 bases, V lost 4 bases, and 9 bases had no gene match. The CDR3, as DNA: TGTGCCAGCAGCCCTCCGGGACAGGGTCGGGCCGGGGAGCTGTTTTTT. This sequence encodes CASSPPGQGRAGELFF.

The gene calls are TRBV6-1 and TRBJ2-7, with 11 bases lining up with TRBD2. This CDR3 is 16 amino acids long. Germline V lookup: CDR1 MNHNS, CDR2 SASEGT. V shed 4 bases, J shed 2 bases, and the junction held 7 bases outside the gene matches. CDR3 coding DNA: TGTGCCAGCAGTGCAACTAGCGGGAGTGGTCCCTACGAGCAGTACTTC. As protein: CASSATSGSGPYEQYF.

The genes are TRBV24-1 and TRBJ2-1; D perhaps matches TRBD1 (5 bases). Trimming took off 5 bases at V and 5 bases at J, with 18 bases between the two ends. Germline V gene data show CDR1 as KGHDR and CDR2 as SFDVKD. The length of the CDR3 is 16 residues. The CDR3 sequence is CATSGRLTGSNNEQFF. The DNA of the CDR3 is TGTGCCACCAGTGGCCGACTTACAGGTTCGAACAATGAGCAGTTCTTC.